A single sample is the source of the 10 T cell receptor beta chains below, sequenced in a study of metastatic and nonmetastatic thyroid tumors. Until they underwent thyroid surgery, no patient had received any treatment. MiXCR was used by TCRdb to re-call the PCR reads. The data show tens of thousands of clones, with roughly 15% seen just once and about 10% held by the top ten. Sequencing was done on a sample of tumor tissue. The receptors shown here come from a female donor with papillary thyroid cancer or a benign thyroid nodule (not recorded which). Some clones in this sample may be carry-over from other donors' samples.

This clone was recorded many times. The chain has TRBV20-1 and TRBJ2-7, with 8 bases identical to TRBD1. Per germline, CDR1 DFQATT and CDR2 SNEGSKA (reference sequence). The CDR3 is 15 residues long. V lost 5 bases and J lost 2; bases outside the gene matches: 11. In nucleotides, the CDR3 is TGCAGTGCTTACACTCGGGACAGGCACGCCTACGAGCAGTACTTC. Translated: CSAYTRDRHAYEQYF.

This clone was found many times. The CDR3 nucleotides read TGTGCCAGCAGTTCTAGCCTCTACAATGAGCAGTTCTTC. Its translation: CASSSSLYNEQFF. The V gene is TRBV12-3 or TRBV12-4, the J gene TRBJ2-1; D perhaps matches TRBD2 (5 bases). The CDR3 consists of 13 residues. With 4 bases removed from V and 3 bases from J, the gap between germline ends came to 7 bases.

This clone came up many times. V usage is TRBV20-1 and J usage is TRBJ1-2; weak D call: TRBD1 (5 bases). The CDR3 runs 13 residues. CDR1 and CDR2 from the germline V gene are DFQATT and SNEGSKA (reference sequence). V was cut by 0 bases and J by 6 bases, with 11 bases left in between. CDR3 nucleotide sequence: TGCAGTGCTAGAGATCGAGGGGTGGATGGCTACACCTTC. It codes for CSARDRGVDGYTF.

This clone was recorded many times. The same CDR3 also results from other DNA sequences found in this sample. J is TRBJ1-1 and V is TRBV10-3; 9 positions agree with TRBD1. From germline, CDR1 is ENHRY and CDR2 SYGVKD. V gave up 6 bases and J gave up 5 bases; unmatched junction bases: 7. The CDR3 extends over 14 amino acids. In nucleotides, the CDR3 is TGTGCCATCAGCTTAGGACAGGGGTTAACTGAAGCTTTCTTT. Protein: CAISLGQGLTEAFF.

This clone has at least ten counts. The chain is built from TRBV6-1 and TRBJ2-1; TRBD2 aligns across 10 bases. V shed 8 bases, J shed 4 bases, and the junction held 5 bases outside the gene matches. CDR3 length equals 14 residues. Per the germline V gene, CDR1 is MNHNS and CDR2 is SASEGT. In nucleotides, the CDR3 is TGTGCCAGCGAACCAGCGGGAGGGTACAATGAGCAGTTCTTC. This encodes CASEPAGGYNEQFF.

This clone has at least ten counts. This CDR3 is CSARIQPGQGIIQYF. CDR3 nucleotide sequence: TGCAGTGCTAGAATTCAACCGGGACAGGGTATCATTCAGTACTTC. The chain has TRBV20-1 and TRBJ2-4, with TRBD1 identical over 9 bases. The CDR3 is made up of 15 amino acids. J was trimmed by 9 bases and V by 2 bases; bases with no gene match: 11. Germline V gene data show CDR1 as DFQATT and CDR2 as SNEGSKA (reference sequence).

By sample fraction, this clone is medium-sized. This chain uses TRBV6-1 with TRBJ2-7; maybe TRBD1 (5 bases). Germline-derived CDR1 and CDR2 are MNHNS and SASEGT. Trimming shortened V by 4 bases and J by 3 bases, and 16 bases separated the two germline ends. The CDR3 is 15 residues long. This CDR3 reads CASSVSRADFYEQYF. Written as DNA, the CDR3 is TGTGCCAGCAGTGTCTCCAGGGCTGATTTCTACGAGCAGTACTTC.

Ten or more counts support this clone. This rearrangement joins TRBV5-1 to TRBJ2-3; 9 bases agree with TRBD2. With 4 bases clipped from V and 3 bases from J, the junction kept 3 bases outside the gene matches. In germline, CDR1 is SGHRS, CDR2 YFSETQ. The CDR3 is 14 amino acids. Here the CDR3 DNA reads TGCGCCAGCAGCGCAACTAGCGGGACAGATACGCAGTATTTT. Its translation: CASSATSGTDTQYF.

This clone was counted many times. The chain has TRBV28 and TRBJ2-5; D might be TRBD2 (7 bases). Trimming stripped 8 bases from V and 6 bases from J, with 22 bases between. This CDR3 region has 15 residues. From germline, CDR1 is MDHEN and CDR2 SYDVKM. The chain's CDR3 is CASLPGGGTLKTQYF. CDR3 nucleotides: TGTGCCAGCCTTCCGGGGGGCGGGACATTGAAGACCCAGTACTTC.

In this sample, this clone turned up many times. A read error may be the cause here, since a much bigger clone is one base away. Additional DNA sequences in this sample encode the identical CDR3. V gene TRBV2 combines with J gene TRBJ2-3, with D unclear. Germline loops: CDR1 SNHLY, CDR2 FYNNEI. The CDR3 is made up of 13 amino acids. In DNA form, the CDR3 reads TGTGCCAGCAGAAAGACTCGCACAGATACACAGTATTTT. It specifies CASRKTRTDTQYF.